This entry describes one TCR beta chain. Treatment of the sample: roughly 18 received Ad26.COV2.S at low or high dose, single or two shots; roughly five received placebo; per-sample allocation not given. Each sample was drawn 63 days after the first injection (of vaccine or placebo). Per germline, CDR1 KGHSH and CDR2 LQKENI. Trimming at V came to 3 bases and at J to 7 bases, leaving 4 bases not matched to a gene. The CDR3 sequence is 13 residues long. This sample was included in a study of Ad26.COV2.S vaccination and SARS-CoV-2 variants. About the study: Ad26.COV2.S shots went into the muscle once or twice, 56 days apart.

Generated by immunoSEQ multiplex PCR, the TCRdb table keeps only in-frame clones and is missing some. The sample shows over 450,000 clones, nearly 90% of them seen only once. The source is a person between 18 and 59 years old who received the Ad26.COV2.S COVID-19 vaccine or a placebo. The material sequenced was peripheral blood, taken in a trial of Ad26.COV2.S vaccine versus placebo. V is TRBV18 and J is TRBJ2-7, with TRBD1 identical over 9 bases. CDR3 in amino acids: CASSPGTGWEQYF. CDR3 DNA sequence: TGTGCCAGCTCACCCGGGACAGGGTGGGAGCAGTACTTC. Based on the CDR3 plus reference TRBV18 and TRBJ2-7, the full variable domain is NAGVMQNPRHLVRRRGQEARLRCSPMKGHSHVYWYRQLPEEGLKFMVYLQKENIIDESGMPKERFSAEFPKEGPSILRIQQVVRGDSAAYFCASSPGTGWEQYFGPGTRLTVT.